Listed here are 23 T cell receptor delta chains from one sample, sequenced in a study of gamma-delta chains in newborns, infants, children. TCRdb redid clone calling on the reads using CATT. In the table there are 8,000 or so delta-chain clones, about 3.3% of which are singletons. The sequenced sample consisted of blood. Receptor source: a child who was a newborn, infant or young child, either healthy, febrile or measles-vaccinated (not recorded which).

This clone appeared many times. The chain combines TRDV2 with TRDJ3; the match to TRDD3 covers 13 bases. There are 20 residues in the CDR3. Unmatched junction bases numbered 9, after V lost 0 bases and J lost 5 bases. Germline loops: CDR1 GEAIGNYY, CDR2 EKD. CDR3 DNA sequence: TGTGCCTGTGACACCGTACTGGGGGATACGCGTAGTAGGGACACCCGACAGATGTTTTTC. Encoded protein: CACDTVLGDTRSRDTRQMFF.

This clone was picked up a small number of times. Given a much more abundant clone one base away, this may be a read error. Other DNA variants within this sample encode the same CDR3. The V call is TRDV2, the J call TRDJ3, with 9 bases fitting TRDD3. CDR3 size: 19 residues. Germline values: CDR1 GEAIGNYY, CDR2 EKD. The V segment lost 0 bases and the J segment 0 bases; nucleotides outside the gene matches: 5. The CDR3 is CACDTVLGDLSWDTRQMFF. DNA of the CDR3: TGTGCCTGTGACACCGTACTGGGGGACCTCTCCTGGGACACCCGACAGATGTTTTTC.

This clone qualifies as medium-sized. The CDR3 coding sequence is TGTGCCTGTGACTCCTGGGACACCCGACAGATGTTTTTC. Translation: CACDSWDTRQMFF. This rearrangement joins TRDV2 to TRDJ3; D gene unclear. CDR1 and CDR2 from the germline V gene are GEAIGNYY and EKD. V was pared by 3 bases and J by 1 base, with 0 bases between. The CDR3 consists of 13 residues.

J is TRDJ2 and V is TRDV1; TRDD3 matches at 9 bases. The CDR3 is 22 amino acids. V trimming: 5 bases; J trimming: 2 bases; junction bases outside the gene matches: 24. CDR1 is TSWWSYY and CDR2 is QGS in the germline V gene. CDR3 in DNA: TGTGCTCTTGGGATTCGTCTTCCTTTCGGGGGATACAGGGGCATCTTGACAGCACAACTCTTCTTT. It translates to CALGIRLPFGGYRGILTAQLFF.

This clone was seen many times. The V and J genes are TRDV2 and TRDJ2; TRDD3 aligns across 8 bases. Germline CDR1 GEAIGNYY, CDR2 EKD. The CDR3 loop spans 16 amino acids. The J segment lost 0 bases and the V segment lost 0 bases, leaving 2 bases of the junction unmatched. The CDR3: CACDTWGDTLTAQLFF. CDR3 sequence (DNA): TGTGCCTGTGACACCTGGGGGGATACTTTGACAGCACAACTCTTCTTT.

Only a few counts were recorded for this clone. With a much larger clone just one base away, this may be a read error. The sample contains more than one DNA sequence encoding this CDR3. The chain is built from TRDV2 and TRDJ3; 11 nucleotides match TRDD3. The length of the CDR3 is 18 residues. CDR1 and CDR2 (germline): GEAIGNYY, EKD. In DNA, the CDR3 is TGTGCTTGTGACTCCCTGGGGGATACCTCCTGGGACACCCGACAGATGTTTTTC. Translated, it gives CACDSLGDTSWDTRQMFF.

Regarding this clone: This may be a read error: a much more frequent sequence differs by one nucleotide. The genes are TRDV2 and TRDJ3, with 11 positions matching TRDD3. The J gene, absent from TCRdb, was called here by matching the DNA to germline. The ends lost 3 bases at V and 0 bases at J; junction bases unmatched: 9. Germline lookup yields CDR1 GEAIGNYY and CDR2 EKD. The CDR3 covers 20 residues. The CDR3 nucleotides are TGTGCCTGTGACGCTTACTGGGGGATAAGGAGCTCCTGGGACACCCGACAGATGTTTTTC. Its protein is CACDAYWGIRSSWDTRQMFF.

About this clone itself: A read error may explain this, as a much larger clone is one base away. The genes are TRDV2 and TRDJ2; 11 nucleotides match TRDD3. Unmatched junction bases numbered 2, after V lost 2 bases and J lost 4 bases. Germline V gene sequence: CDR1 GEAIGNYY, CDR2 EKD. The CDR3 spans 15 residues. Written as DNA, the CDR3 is TGTGCCTGTGACATACTGGGGGATAGGACAGCACAACTCTTCTTT. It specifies CACDILGDRTAQLFF.

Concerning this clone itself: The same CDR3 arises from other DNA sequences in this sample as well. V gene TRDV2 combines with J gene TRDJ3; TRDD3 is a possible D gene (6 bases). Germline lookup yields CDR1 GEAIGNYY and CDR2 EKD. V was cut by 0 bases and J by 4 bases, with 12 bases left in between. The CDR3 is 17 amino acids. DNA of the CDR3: TGTGCCTGTGACACCGTGCTGGGGAGGTGGGACACCCGACAGATGTTTTTC. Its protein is CACDTVLGRWDTRQMFF.

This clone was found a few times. CDR3 nucleotide sequence: TGTGCCTGTGACACCTGGGGGATACGCCGAAGCTCCTGGGACACCCGACAGATGTTTTTC. It codes for CACDTWGIRRSSWDTRQMFF. V is TRDV2 and J is TRDJ3, with TRDD3 matching over 11 bases. CDR3 length equals 20 residues. V lost 0 bases to trimming and J lost 0 bases; unmatched junction nucleotides: 6. Germline CDR1 reads GEAIGNYY; CDR2 reads EKD.

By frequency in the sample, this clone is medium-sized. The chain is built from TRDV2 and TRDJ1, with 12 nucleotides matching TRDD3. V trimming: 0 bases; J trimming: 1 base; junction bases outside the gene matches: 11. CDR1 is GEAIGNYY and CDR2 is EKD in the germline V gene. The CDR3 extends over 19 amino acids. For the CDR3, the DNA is TGTGCCTGTGACACCGTCGGCTGGGGGATACGACGTCTCACCGATAAACTCATCTTT. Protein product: CACDTVGWGIRRLTDKLIF.

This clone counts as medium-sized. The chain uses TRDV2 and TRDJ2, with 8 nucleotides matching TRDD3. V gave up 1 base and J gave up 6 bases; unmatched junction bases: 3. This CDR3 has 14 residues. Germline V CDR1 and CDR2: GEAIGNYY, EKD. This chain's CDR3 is CACDTLGASAQLFF. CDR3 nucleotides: TGTGCCTGTGACACACTGGGGGCTTCAGCACAACTCTTCTTT.

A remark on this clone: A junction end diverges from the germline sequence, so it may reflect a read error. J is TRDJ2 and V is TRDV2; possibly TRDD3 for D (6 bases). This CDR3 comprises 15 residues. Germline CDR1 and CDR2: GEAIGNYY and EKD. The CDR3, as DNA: TGTGCCTGTGACTCGGTGGGGGCTCTGACAGCAGAACTCTTCTTT. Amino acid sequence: CACDSVGALTAELFF.

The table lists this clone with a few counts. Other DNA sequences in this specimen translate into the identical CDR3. CDR3 loop: CACDAILGDTKSWDTRQMFF. In DNA, the CDR3 is TGTGCCTGTGACGCGATACTGGGGGATACGAAATCCTGGGACACCCGACAGATGTTTTTC. The chain recombines TRDV2 with TRDJ3; TRDD3 aligns across 13 bases. The CDR3 is made up of 20 amino acids. The trim removed 3 bases at V and 1 base at J, leaving 8 bases unmatched. In germline, CDR1 is GEAIGNYY, CDR2 EKD.

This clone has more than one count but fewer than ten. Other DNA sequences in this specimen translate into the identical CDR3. For the CDR3, the DNA is TGTGCCTGTGACACCCTGGAAATACTGGGGGACAAGACCTGGGACACCCGACAGATGTTTTTC. Its protein product is CACDTLEILGDKTWDTRQMFF. The gene calls are TRDV2 and TRDJ3, with 9 positions matching TRDD3. The V gene's germline CDR1 is GEAIGNYY and CDR2 EKD. J gave up 2 bases and V 0 bases, and 13 bases lay outside the gene matches. The CDR3 sequence is 21 residues long.

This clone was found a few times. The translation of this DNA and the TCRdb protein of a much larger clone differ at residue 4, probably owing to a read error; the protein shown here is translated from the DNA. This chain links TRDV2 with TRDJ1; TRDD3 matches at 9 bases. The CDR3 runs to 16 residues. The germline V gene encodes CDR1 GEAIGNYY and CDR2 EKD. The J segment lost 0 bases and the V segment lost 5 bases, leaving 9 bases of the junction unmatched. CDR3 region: CACGPLLGEYTDKLIF. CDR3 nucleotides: TGTGCCTGTGGCCCTCTACTGGGGGAGTACACCGATAAACTCATCTTT.

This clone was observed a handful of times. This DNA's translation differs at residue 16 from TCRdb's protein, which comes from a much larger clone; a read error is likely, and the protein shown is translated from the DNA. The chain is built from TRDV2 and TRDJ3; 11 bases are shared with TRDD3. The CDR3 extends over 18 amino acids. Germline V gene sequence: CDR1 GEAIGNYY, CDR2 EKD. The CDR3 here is CACDTGGYASWDTRQTFF. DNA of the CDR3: TGTGCCTGTGACACTGGGGGATACGCGTCCTGGGACACCCGACAGACGTTTTTC.

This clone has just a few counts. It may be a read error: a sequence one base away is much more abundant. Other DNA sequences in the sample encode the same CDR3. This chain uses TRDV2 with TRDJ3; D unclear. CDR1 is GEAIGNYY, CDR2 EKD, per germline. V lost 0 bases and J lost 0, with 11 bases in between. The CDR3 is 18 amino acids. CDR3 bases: TGTGCCTGTGACACCGTAATGGGCGGCTCCTGGGACACCCGACAGATGTTTTTC. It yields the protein CACDTVMGGSWDTRQMFF.

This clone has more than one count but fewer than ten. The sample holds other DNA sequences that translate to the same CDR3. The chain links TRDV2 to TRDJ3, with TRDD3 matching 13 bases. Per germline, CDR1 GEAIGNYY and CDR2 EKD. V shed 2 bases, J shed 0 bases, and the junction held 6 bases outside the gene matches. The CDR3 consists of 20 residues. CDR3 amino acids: CACDKLGDTRSSWDTRQMFF. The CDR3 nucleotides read TGTGCCTGTGACAAACTGGGGGATACGCGCAGCTCCTGGGACACCCGACAGATGTTTTTC.

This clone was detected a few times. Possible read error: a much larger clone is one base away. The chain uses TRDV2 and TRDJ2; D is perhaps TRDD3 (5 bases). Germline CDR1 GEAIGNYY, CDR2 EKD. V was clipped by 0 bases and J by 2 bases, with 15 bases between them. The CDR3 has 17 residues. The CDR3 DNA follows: TGTGCCTGTGACACCGTAGAGGGGGCACAGTTGACAGCACAACTCTTCTTT. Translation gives CACDTVEGAQLTAQLFF.

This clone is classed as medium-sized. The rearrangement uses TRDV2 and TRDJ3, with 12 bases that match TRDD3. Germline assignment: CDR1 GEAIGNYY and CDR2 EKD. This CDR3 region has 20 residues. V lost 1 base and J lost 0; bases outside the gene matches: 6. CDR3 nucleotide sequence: TGTGCCTGTGACACGTACTGGGGGATACACAGCTCCTGGGACACCCGACAGATGTTTTTC. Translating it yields CACDTYWGIHSSWDTRQMFF.

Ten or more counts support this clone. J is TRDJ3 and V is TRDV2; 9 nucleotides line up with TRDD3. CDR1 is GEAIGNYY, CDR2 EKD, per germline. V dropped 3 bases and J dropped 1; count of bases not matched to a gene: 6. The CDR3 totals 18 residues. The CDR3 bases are TGTGCCTGTGACGTACTGGGGGACCAATCCTGGGACACCCGACAGATGTTTTTC. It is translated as CACDVLGDQSWDTRQMFF.

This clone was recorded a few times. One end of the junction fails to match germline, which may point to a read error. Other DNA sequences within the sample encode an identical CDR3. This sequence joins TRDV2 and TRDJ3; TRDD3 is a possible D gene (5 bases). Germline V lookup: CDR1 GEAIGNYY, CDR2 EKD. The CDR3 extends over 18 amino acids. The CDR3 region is CACDTGDSRSWDTRQMFF. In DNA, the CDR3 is TGTGCCTGCGACACCGGGGACTCCCGCTCCTGGGACACCCGACAGATGTTTTTC.